This T cell receptor (beta chain) comes out of a study of T cell repertoires in cytomegalovirus infection. Study overall: Public signatures in TCR beta pointed to CMV infection and matching HLA type. General study points: HLA-C-restricted CMV-specific TCR beta clonotypes were dominant in the ex vivo response.

For this clonotype: The target antigen is unknown.

TCRdb itself ran the reads through MiXCR, one entry per CDR3 protein. The table lists fewer than 250,000 distinct CDR3 sequences, about 20% of them singletons. CDR1 SNHLY and CDR2 FYNNEI come from the germline V gene. V shed 3 bases and J shed 1 base, with 7 bases lying between them. CDR3 length: 13 residues. The sequenced sample consisted of CD8+ T cells from PBMCs. The receptor's source is a human donor in good health (CMV status not recorded). Some clones in this sample may be carry-over from other donors' samples. V usage is TRBV2 and J usage is TRBJ2-7; no firm D call. CDR3 DNA sequence: TGTGCCAGCAGTGATGACACTTCCTACGAGCAGTACTTC. Its protein product is CASSDDTSYEQYF.